The rows below give T cell receptor beta chains drawn from one sample of a study of CD8 T cells in Susac syndrome. TCRdb re-derived calls from the immunoSEQ multiplex PCR reads in MiXCR, one entry per CDR3 protein. The sample includes 200,000 or so distinct CDR3 sequences, 80% to 95% of them seen just once. Material for sequencing was CD8+ T cells from PBMCs. These receptors were collected from a human donor with multiple sclerosis. Both conserved end residues are part of each CDR3. Fields, in order: J gene, D gene, V gene, clone size, CDR3 DNA, CDR3 protein. D genes are given only for firm matches. Where a row states a size, it is once, few, many or the class of an expanded clone; other rows omit it.

J: TRBJ1-1; D: TRBD1; V: TRBV7-9; size: once; DNA: TGTGCCAGCCAGTCGTCCTCAGGGGGAAGGTTTGTAACTGAAGCTTTCTTT; CDR3: CASQSSSGGRFVTEAFF
J: TRBJ2-1; D: -; V: TRBV3-1; size: -; DNA: TGTGCCAGCAGCAATGATCCCAGCGAGCAGTTCTTC; CDR3: CASSNDPSEQFF
J: TRBJ1-2; D: -; V: TRBV12-3/TRBV12-4; size: once; DNA: TGTGCCAGCAGTTTAGTGGTGACAGAGCCCCATGGCTACACCTTC; CDR3: CASSLVVTEPHGYTF
J: TRBJ2-1; D: -; V: TRBV5-1; size: -; DNA: TGCGCCAGCAGCATGGACGCGAACGGTAGGAATGAGCAGTTCTTC; CDR3: CASSMDANGRNEQFF
J: TRBJ1-1; D: -; V: TRBV30; size: -; DNA: TGTGCCTGGAGTGTAGAGGGGACCACTGAAGCTTTCTTT; CDR3: CAWSVEGTTEAFF
J: TRBJ2-7; D: -; V: TRBV19; size: -; DNA: TGTGCCAGTAGCGGGGTCGGGGTGACCTACGAGCAGTACTTC; CDR3: CASSGVGVTYEQYF
J: TRBJ2-5; D: -; V: TRBV7-8; size: -; DNA: TGTGCCAGCAGCCCTGAGATGGCTCCATCCCAAGAGACCCAGTACTTC; CDR3: CASSPEMAPSQETQYF
J: TRBJ2-1; D: TRBD2; V: TRBV9; size: -; DNA: TGTGCCAGCAGCGTACGAGCGGGAGCTTACAATGAGCAGTTCTTC; CDR3: CASSVRAGAYNEQFF
J: TRBJ1-2; D: -; V: TRBV27; size: -; DNA: TGTGCCAGCAGTTTATCCCCACAGGGAGGGTATGGCTACACCTTC; CDR3: CASSLSPQGGYGYTF
J: TRBJ2-1; D: TRBD2; V: TRBV6-6; size: -; DNA: TGTGCCAGCACCCCGCTCGTGGGACTAGGGTACGATGAGCAGTTCTTC; CDR3: CASTPLVGLGYDEQFF
J: TRBJ2-2; D: -; V: TRBV6-2/TRBV6-3; size: -; DNA: TGTGCCAGCAGTTTAGGGCCCCAGGGCCTGCGGCTAGTCGAGGGCGGGGAGCTGTTTTTT; CDR3: CASSLGPQGLRLVEGGELFF
J: TRBJ1-5; D: -; V: TRBV19; size: -; DNA: TGTGCCAGTGTTCAGAGTTACAATCAGCCCCAGCATTTT; CDR3: CASVQSYNQPQHF
J: TRBJ2-5; D: -; V: TRBV20-1; size: -; DNA: TGCAGTGCTGGAACAGGGACCCAAGAGACCCAGTACTTC; CDR3: CSAGTGTQETQYF
J: TRBJ2-7; D: TRBD1; V: TRBV5-6; size: -; DNA: TGTGCCAGCAGCTTGGCAGGGGGCATTTCCTACGAGCAGTACTTC; CDR3: CASSLAGGISYEQYF
J: TRBJ1-1; D: -; V: TRBV28; size: -; DNA: TGTGCCAGCAGTTTAAAAGCTGAAGCTTTCTTT; CDR3: CASSLKAEAFF
J: TRBJ1-2; D: -; V: TRBV7-9; size: -; DNA: TGTGCCAGCAGCTTAGCTAGTGGGTTGGGCAGCGACTTCTATGGCTACACCTTC; CDR3: CASSLASGLGSDFYGYTF
J: TRBJ2-2; D: TRBD2; V: TRBV9; size: -; DNA: TGTGCCAGCACGACCGGGACTAGCCCCACCGGGGAGCTGTTTTTT; CDR3: CASTTGTSPTGELFF
J: TRBJ2-5; D: -; V: TRBV6-6; size: once; DNA: TGTGCCAGCAGCCCCGGACTCGGGAGTTGGGAGACCCAGTACTTC; CDR3: CASSPGLGSWETQYF
J: TRBJ2-7; D: TRBD2; V: TRBV9; size: -; DNA: TGTGCCAGCAGCGTAGGGGGACTCGCGGGGGGACACGAGCAGTACTTC; CDR3: CASSVGGLAGGHEQYF
J: TRBJ2-7; D: -; V: TRBV7-9; size: -; DNA: TGTGCCAGCAGCTTAGGAGGAGGGACCGAGCAGTACTTC; CDR3: CASSLGGGTEQYF
J: TRBJ1-1; D: TRBD1; V: TRBV7-8; size: -; DNA: TGTGCCAGCAGCGAAAAGGGACAGACAGCGAACACTGAAGCTTTCTTT; CDR3: CASSEKGQTANTEAFF
J: TRBJ2-7; D: -; V: TRBV7-9; size: -; DNA: TGTGCCAGCAGCTCGGGACTTAGCCCCTACGAGCAGTACTTC; CDR3: CASSSGLSPYEQYF
J: TRBJ2-6; D: -; V: TRBV19; size: -; DNA: TGTGCCAGTAGCCCCCTCCCGACTGGCTCTGGGGCCAACGTCCTGACTTTC; CDR3: CASSPLPTGSGANVLTF
J: TRBJ1-2; D: -; V: TRBV30; size: -; DNA: TGTGCCTGGAGTCTAGGAGGCTCTGGCTACACCTTC; CDR3: CAWSLGGSGYTF
J: TRBJ1-2; D: -; V: TRBV12-3/TRBV12-4; size: -; DNA: TGTGCCAGCAGTCCCCTTGGGACGGACCACTATGGCTACACCTTC; CDR3: CASSPLGTDHYGYTF
J: TRBJ2-7; D: -; V: TRBV3-1; size: -; DNA: TGTGCCAGCAGCCAAGTTGGGGGGTATTACGAGCAGTACTTC; CDR3: CASSQVGGYYEQYF
J: TRBJ1-4; D: -; V: TRBV12-3/TRBV12-4; size: -; DNA: TGTGCCAGCACCGAACAGAGCACTAATGAAAAACTGTTTTTT; CDR3: CASTEQSTNEKLFF
J: TRBJ1-2; D: -; V: TRBV27; size: -; DNA: TGTGCCAGCAATCCCAGGGAAAGCTATGGCTACACCTTC; CDR3: CASNPRESYGYTF
J: TRBJ1-2; D: -; V: TRBV9; size: -; DNA: TGTGCCAGCAGCGTAGATTCCCCGGGCCCCTATGGCTACACCTTC; CDR3: CASSVDSPGPYGYTF
J: TRBJ2-2; D: -; V: TRBV4-3; size: -; DNA: TGCGCCAGCAGCCAAGATCGCCTAAGACCCACCGGGGAGCTGTTTTTT; CDR3: CASSQDRLRPTGELFF
J: TRBJ2-7; D: TRBD1; V: TRBV9; size: -; DNA: TGTGCCATCAGCGCCACCGGGACAGGGACCTACGAGCAGTACTTC; CDR3: CAISATGTGTYEQYF
J: TRBJ2-7; D: TRBD1; V: TRBV10-3; size: few; DNA: TGTGCCATCAGTGCCGGACAGGGGGCCTACGAGCAGTACTTC; CDR3: CAISAGQGAYEQYF
J: TRBJ2-5; D: -; V: TRBV9; size: -; DNA: TGTGCCAGCAGCGTAGGTAGCGGCCAAGAGACCCAGTACTTC; CDR3: CASSVGSGQETQYF
J: TRBJ2-1; D: -; V: TRBV20-1; size: -; DNA: TGCAGTGCTCCCCTTTGGGGGAGCGTCGGTGAGCAGTTCTTC; CDR3: CSAPLWGSVGEQFF
J: TRBJ1-1; D: -; V: TRBV10-3; size: -; DNA: TGTGCCATCAGGGGGGCCGTTCTCGGCGGCGTGAACACTGAAGCTTTCTTT; CDR3: CAIRGAVLGGVNTEAFF
J: TRBJ1-2; D: -; V: TRBV27; size: -; DNA: TGTGCCAGCAAAATGGGACAAGGGGTCTACACCTTC; CDR3: CASKMGQGVYTF
J: TRBJ2-1; D: -; V: TRBV24-1; size: -; DNA: TGTGCCACCAGTGATTTTCATGGCAATGAGCAGTTCTTC; CDR3: CATSDFHGNEQFF
J: TRBJ1-2; D: -; V: TRBV5-4; size: few; DNA: TGTGCCAGCAGCTTGGATCGGGGTAACTATGGCTACACCTTC; CDR3: CASSLDRGNYGYTF
J: TRBJ2-1; D: TRBD2; V: TRBV14; size: -; DNA: TGTGCCAGCAGCCAAGTTTTTCGTACTAGCGGAGGCAATGAGCAGTTCTTC; CDR3: CASSQVFRTSGGNEQFF
J: TRBJ2-7; D: TRBD1; V: TRBV19; size: -; DNA: TGTGCCAGTAGTATGGGGACAGGGAACCCCTACGAGCAGTACTTC; CDR3: CASSMGTGNPYEQYF
J: TRBJ1-6; D: TRBD1; V: TRBV27; size: -; DNA: TGTGCCAGCAGTTCAGGGGGACTCCCCCTCCACTTT; CDR3: CASSSGGLPLHF
J: TRBJ2-1; D: TRBD2; V: TRBV11-2; size: -; DNA: TGTGCCAGCAGCTTATTTCGGGGACTAGCGGGTTACAATGAGCAGTTCTTC; CDR3: CASSLFRGLAGYNEQFF
J: TRBJ2-7; D: -; V: TRBV14; size: -; DNA: TGTGCCAGCAGCCAAGAAGGAGGGATTCACGAGCAGTACTTC; CDR3: CASSQEGGIHEQYF
J: TRBJ1-1; D: TRBD1; V: TRBV12-3/TRBV12-4; size: -; DNA: TGTGCCAGCAGCCGTGGACAGGGCGAAAACACTGAAGCTTTCTTT; CDR3: CASSRGQGENTEAFF
J: TRBJ1-2; D: -; V: TRBV5-4; size: -; DNA: TGTGCCAGCAGACCCGGACAGACGAACTATGGCTACACCTTC; CDR3: CASRPGQTNYGYTF
J: TRBJ1-3; D: -; V: TRBV9; size: -; DNA: TGTGCCAGCAGCGTAGTACCTGGAAACACCATATATTTT; CDR3: CASSVVPGNTIYF
J: TRBJ2-5; D: -; V: TRBV6-2/TRBV6-3; size: -; DNA: TGTGCCGCGACAAAAGATCGAGAGACCCAGTACTTC; CDR3: CAATKDRETQYF
J: TRBJ2-2; D: -; V: TRBV15; size: once; DNA: TGTGCCACCAGCAGAGCCAGGCCCGGGGAGCTGTTTTTT; CDR3: CATSRARPGELFF
J: TRBJ2-7; D: -; V: TRBV29-1; size: -; DNA: TGCAGCGTTACAAGGACTGACTCCTACGAGCAGTACTTC; CDR3: CSVTRTDSYEQYF